This paragraph reports one T cell receptor beta chain. The antigen it binds to is not known. No per-base quality is available; no much larger clone lies one base away. TCRbeta CDR3 regions were amplified from genomic DNA by means of the immunoSEQ Assay, a bias-controlled multiplex PCR. As for the authors' bioinformatics: The number of nucleated cells in each sample was estimated by amplification of reference gene primers within the assay. To quantify the absolute abundance of each unique TCRbeta CDR3 rearrangement, sequence reads were collapsed and filtered. For each sample, productive Simpson clonality was calculated by taking the square root of Simpson's diversity index across productive rearrangements. TCRdb retrieved this table from immuneACCESS and kept in-frame rearrangements only. Not all clones are present; in checked studies, unresolved V genes account for under half, and no reason is known for the remainder. V, J and clone size derive from that table, while D and trimming were established from the DNA sequence. A total of about 59,000 clones appear in this sample, over 70% of them only once. Roughly 3.2% of the sample goes to the ten largest clones.

These data belong to a study of blood T cell repertoires in COVID-19 (dated by TCRdb to the early 2020s). Background for the entire study: The collaborator samples originated in the United States, Italy and Spain and spanned the acute and convalescent phases of COVID-19. The prospective study material was composed of cDNA or gDNA derived from T cells, B-cell-depleted T cells, or PBMCs. The dataset comprised deeply sampled blood TCRbeta repertoires from subjects exposed to, actively infected with, or recovered from COVID-19. The repertoires were made available in a free public database intended to serve as a resource for research on the immune response to SARS-CoV-2. Samples were obtained from the ongoing ImmuneRACE study (first 160 participants) and from about 1,300 subjects provided by 6 global collaborators. Sample metadata almost always included a de-identified subject ID, COVID-19 status, age in years and sex. Where available, HLA class I and class II types were obtained from metadata supplied by the sample provider rather than from assay-based typing. What the work shows at the level of the full study, not this receptor alone: Clinical and demographic metadata were provided uncurated, with the amount varying by source and participant.

V loses 0 bases, J loses 5 bases, and the germline ends lie 11 bases apart. The CDR3 holds 14 amino acids from the cysteine to the phenylalanine. The only DNA kept is the CDR3, 42 bases in frame from the first base. For CDR1 and CDR2, the germline V gene lists SGDLS and YYNGEE. Collaborating institutions collected whole blood in K2EDTA tubes following their own protocols. For TCRbeta analysis, collaborators shipped samples as frozen whole blood, isolated PBMCs, or DNA extracted from either of those sample types. The TCR comes from a man aged 55 to 69 with acute or convalescent COVID-19. Sequencing used peripheral blood. The rearranged chain carries TRBV9 and TRBJ1-1; possibly the D gene is TRBD1, per 6 matching bases. The DNA sequence follows: TGTGCCAGCAGCGTAGCCCCGGACAGTACTGAAGCTTTCTTT. This sequence encodes CASSVAPDSTEAFF.